Presented here are 13 T cell receptor beta chains from one specimen sequenced in a study of T cells in Graves' hyperthyroidism and ophthalmopathy. Amplification of TCR beta CDR3 regions used RNA as the template. During a first-round RT-PCR of the TCR CDR3, the HTBI primer set was used. TCRdb processed the multiplex PCR reads anew with MiXCR; each CDR3 protein has one entry. Of roughly 240,000 distinct CDR3 sequences in the sample, 16% were seen once. The source material was blood. Every receptor here comes from a woman younger than 30 with Graves' ophthalmopathy.

This clonotype was counted many times. A read error may account for a junction end that differs from germline. The chain couples TRBV7-2 to TRBJ2-5, with TRBD2 identical over 10 bases. CDR1 is SGHTA and CDR2 is FQGNSA in the germline V gene. The CDR3 length is 15 residues. CDR3 sequence (DNA): TGTGCCAGCAGCCAAGCGGGAGGGCCGACAGAGGCCCAGTACTTC. Its protein product is CASSQAGGPTEAQYF.

The chain links TRBV2 to TRBJ2-5; 9 bases fit TRBD1. CDR1 is SNHLY and CDR2 is FYNNEI in the germline V gene. There are 14 residues in the CDR3. J was trimmed by 5 bases and V by 9 bases; bases with no gene match: 10. CDR3 in DNA: TGTGCCAGTGAAGAACAGGGGGCATGGGAGACCCAGTACTTC. It specifies CASEEQGAWETQYF.

This clonotype was recorded many times. The chain has TRBV10-3 and TRBJ2-7; TRBD2 aligns across 7 bases. The CDR3 runs to 14 residues. Germline V gives CDR1 ENHRY, CDR2 SYGVKD. Written as DNA, the CDR3 is TGTGCTACATCAATTGCGGGAGCCACCTACGAGCAGTACTTC. Translated, it gives CATSIAGATYEQYF.

This clonotype showed up many times. CDR3 in DNA: TGTGCCAGCGCCGGGGGCCCCCTAAACACTGAAGCTTTCTTT. It yields the protein CASAGGPLNTEAFF. The chain links TRBV12-3 or TRBV12-4 to TRBJ1-1; TRBD1 might be the D (6 bases). Trimming took 8 bases from V and 2 from J, leaving 15 bases between them. The CDR3 consists of 14 residues.

There are many counts of this clonotype. The rearrangement links TRBV18 to TRBJ2-5; possibly TRBD2 for D (6 bases). This CDR3 has 12 residues. Germline CDR1 reads KGHSH; CDR2 reads LQKENI. V was clipped by 5 bases and J by 13 bases, with 17 bases between them. CDR3 region: CASSRDQGTVYF. The CDR3 DNA reads as TGTGCCAGCTCAAGAGACCAAGGGACTGTGTACTTC.

There are many counts of this clonotype. V is TRBV5-1 and J is TRBJ2-1; 10 bases fit TRBD1. This CDR3 region has 16 residues. V shed 3 bases, J shed 7 bases, and the junction held 10 bases outside the gene matches. Looked up from germline, CDR1 is SGHRS and CDR2 is YFSETQ. CDR3 protein: CASSSTTGTGENEQFF. CDR3 in DNA: TGCGCCAGCAGCTCGACCACCGGGACAGGGGAGAATGAGCAGTTCTTC.

This clonotype was picked up a small number of times. This may stem from a read error, because a much larger clone lies one nucleotide away. The J gene is TRBJ1-1, the V gene TRBV6-1; D is possibly TRBD1 (5 bases). CDR3 size: 12 residues. The V gene's germline CDR1 is MNHNS and CDR2 SASEGT. The CDR3 spells CAGSRTGTEAFF. For the CDR3, the DNA is TGTGCCGGCAGCCGAACAGGCACTGAAGCTTTCTTT.

This clonotype was picked up many times. This chain uses TRBV2 with TRBJ1-6; a weak D match, TRBD1 (6 bases). Germline V gene lookup returns CDR1 SNHLY and CDR2 FYNNEI. The CDR3 has 17 residues. Trimming took off 6 bases at V and 7 bases at J, with 22 bases between the two ends. The CDR3 reads CASSGTRAGFWNSPLHF. In DNA, the CDR3 is TGTGCCAGCAGCGGGACACGAGCCGGATTTTGGAATTCACCCCTCCACTTT.

This clonotype has ten or more counts. The chain has TRBV6-2 or TRBV6-3 and TRBJ1-1; D remains unclear. CDR3 length: 13 amino acids. The germline CDR1 and CDR2 sequences are MNHEY and SVGEGT. Deletions cut 7 bases from V and 1 base from J, with 10 bases between. CDR3 protein: CASNSVKNTEAFF. The CDR3 region has the DNA TGTGCCAGCAATAGTGTCAAGAACACTGAAGCTTTCTTT.

In its sample, this clonotype was seen many times. V usage is TRBV6-1 and J usage is TRBJ1-6; D gene unclear. V was trimmed by 6 bases and J by 5 bases, leaving 17 bases between them. Germline assignment: CDR1 MNHNS and CDR2 SASEGT. The CDR3 covers 16 residues. CDR3 DNA: TGTGCCAGCAGCCCGGTTTTACTGGGGAATAATTCACCCCTCCACTTT. Residues: CASSPVLLGNNSPLHF.

V gene TRBV19 combines with J gene TRBJ2-7, with D possibly matching TRBD1 (8 bases). Per the germline V gene, CDR1 is LNHDA and CDR2 is SQIVND (reference sequence). V was clipped by 1 base and J by 4 bases, with 14 bases between them. The CDR3 covers 15 residues. The CDR3 DNA reads as TGTGCCAGTAGTATAGGGGAGGGACAGGTTTACGAGCAGTACTTC. The encoded protein is CASSIGEGQVYEQYF.

The sample holds many counts of this clonotype. The V gene is TRBV6-1, the J gene TRBJ2-1, with a tentative D call TRBD1 (6 bases). The CDR3 is 15 amino acids. The germline V gene has CDR1 MNHNS and CDR2 SASEGT. The V gene lost 5 bases and the J gene lost 0 bases, with 11 bases spanning the gap. The CDR3 bases are TGTGCCAGCAGTTCGCAGGGGAGCTCCTACAATGAGCAGTTCTTC. Translation gives CASSSQGSSYNEQFF.

The rearrangement links TRBV7-9 to TRBJ2-5, with D perhaps matching TRBD1 or TRBD2 (5 bases each). V was trimmed by 0 bases and J by 4 bases, leaving 9 bases between them. Germline V gene sequence: CDR1 SEHNR, CDR2 FQNEAQ (reference sequence). The CDR3 has 14 amino acids. CDR3 in DNA: TGTGCCAGCAGCTTAGCGGGGGAGAGAGAGACCCAGTACTTC. This codes for CASSLAGERETQYF.